Each of the 32 T cell receptor beta chains below was sequenced from the same sample in a study of PD-L1 blockade in urothelial cancer. Regarding time point: pretreatment peripheral blood. The protocol was immunoSEQ multiplex PCR, while the TCRdb copy is restricted to in-frame clones and leaves out a portion. The sample records about 52,000 clones, roughly 75% being singletons. The sample consisted of PBMCs, taken around atezolizumab (anti-PD-L1) treatment. These TCRs come from a man between 65 and 85 years old with urothelial cancer.

The gene calls are TRBV5-1 and TRBJ1-5; the D gene is possibly TRBD1 (6 bases). The germline V and J ends were trimmed by 4 bases and 1 base, with 9 bases remaining between them. Germline CDR1 SGHRS, CDR2 YFSETQ. The CDR3 has 14 residues. The CDR3 bases are TGCGCCAGCAGCCGGGGACAAAGCAATCAGCCCCAGCATTTT. Protein sequence: CASSRGQSNQPQHF.

The chain has TRBV4-2 and TRBJ2-1, with TRBD2 matching over 9 bases. The germline gives CDR1 LGHNA, CDR2 YNFKEQ. J gave up 5 bases and V 1 base, and 3 bases lay outside the gene matches. The CDR3 has 15 residues. The CDR3 spells CASSQVAGGDNEQFF. In nucleotides, the CDR3 is TGTGCCAGCAGCCAAGTGGCGGGAGGGGACAATGAGCAGTTCTTC.

This chain links TRBV15 with TRBJ2-7; TRBD1 matches 7 bases. This CDR3 region has 18 residues. J was trimmed by 1 base and V by 1 base; bases with no gene match: 13. Germline V CDR1 and CDR2: LNHNV, YYDKDF (reference sequence). The CDR3 sequence: CATSRARFGDRPSYEQYF. Written as DNA, the CDR3 is TGTGCCACCAGCAGAGCTCGTTTCGGGGACAGACCTTCCTACGAGCAGTACTTC.

The gene calls are TRBV4-1 and TRBJ2-1, with 9 bases lining up with TRBD2. Germline V gives CDR1 MGHRA, CDR2 YSYEKL. With V trimmed by 0 bases and J by 6 bases, 9 bases remained unmatched. The CDR3 has 17 residues. This CDR3 is CASSQEEGAGGLNEQFF. As DNA, the CDR3 is TGCGCCAGCAGCCAAGAGGAAGGAGCGGGAGGTCTCAATGAGCAGTTCTTC.

The chain carries TRBV9 and TRBJ1-5; TRBD1 aligns across 9 bases. The V and J ends lost 3 bases and 15 bases, in that order; junction bases with no gene match: 4. CDR3 length: 11 residues. The germline V gene has CDR1 SGDLS and CDR2 YYNGEE. CDR3 bases: TGTGCCAGCAGCGGGGGGACAGGGCTGCATTTT. Amino acids: CASSGGTGLHF.

CDR3 residues: CASSTRGDNQPQHF. CDR3 coding DNA: TGTGCCAGCAGTACCAGGGGCGACAATCAGCCCCAGCATTTT. The chain is built from TRBV6-5 and TRBJ1-5, with a weak D call TRBD1 (6 bases). The CDR3 loop spans 14 amino acids. From germline, CDR1 is MNHEY and CDR2 SVGAGI. Trimming shortened V by 5 bases and J by 3 bases, and 11 bases separated the two germline ends.

V and J are TRBV28 and TRBJ1-1; TRBD1 might be the D (5 bases). V lost 6 bases and J 1 base, leaving 12 bases between the germline ends. Germline lookup yields CDR1 MDHEN and CDR2 SYDVKM. CDR3 length equals 14 residues. In DNA form, the CDR3 reads TGTGCCAGCAGCCTCGGAGGGGCGAACACTGAAGCTTTCTTT. The encoded protein is CASSLGGANTEAFF.

This clone was seen just once. The chain has TRBV7-9 and TRBJ1-1; TRBD1 is a possible D gene (5 bases). V was shortened by 8 bases and J by 3 bases, with 16 bases between the two germline ends. CDR3 length equals 14 residues. CDR1 and CDR2 from the germline V gene are SEHNR and FQNEAQ (reference sequence). The CDR3 sequence is CASGGTRVDTEAFF. CDR3 nucleotides: TGTGCCAGCGGGGGGACTCGAGTGGACACTGAAGCTTTCTTT.

The chain recombines TRBV5-5 with TRBJ2-5, with 8 positions matching TRBD1. The ends lost 4 bases at V and 2 bases at J; junction bases unmatched: 7. CDR1 is SGHKS and CDR2 is YYEKEE in the germline V gene (reference sequence). CDR3 length: 15 amino acids. The CDR3: CASSARTGLQETQYF. In DNA form, the CDR3 reads TGTGCCAGCAGCGCCAGGACAGGGTTACAAGAGACCCAGTACTTC.

The rearrangement joins TRBV11-3 to TRBJ2-7, with D possibly TRBD2 on 7 matching bases. Germline assignment: CDR1 SGHNT and CDR2 YENEEA. Trimming stripped 3 bases from V and 0 bases from J, with 12 bases between. CDR3 length: 15 residues. This CDR3 is CASSLGEGDSYEQYF. CDR3 DNA: TGTGCCAGCAGCTTGGGGGAGGGGGACTCCTACGAGCAGTACTTC.

The CDR3 sequence is CASSAGLANTGELFF. Here the CDR3 DNA reads TGTGCCAGCAGCGCGGGACTAGCGAACACCGGGGAGCTGTTTTTT. This sequence joins TRBV7-2 and TRBJ2-2; 8 bases map to TRBD2. V shed 5 bases and J 0 bases; nucleotides not matched to a gene: 2. The CDR3 spans 15 residues. Germline assignment: CDR1 SGHTA and CDR2 FQGNSA.

CDR3 region: CASSSPASEYNEQFF. CDR3 bases: TGTGCCAGCAGCTCCCCGGCTAGCGAGTACAATGAGCAGTTCTTC. This chain joins TRBV27 and TRBJ2-1; D perhaps matches TRBD2 (6 bases). V lost 6 bases and J lost 4, with 16 bases in between. The CDR3 has 15 residues. CDR1 MNHEY and CDR2 SMNVEV come from the germline V gene (reference sequence).

This clone was counted a few times. This rearrangement joins TRBV28 to TRBJ1-2; 7 nucleotides match TRBD1. CDR3 length: 15 residues. Trimming cost V 4 bases and J 1 base; bases outside gene matches: 6. The germline V gene has CDR1 MDHEN and CDR2 SYDVKM. CDR3 bases: TGTGCCAGCAGTTCATGGGACAGCTATAACTATGGCTACACCTTC. Amino acids: CASSSWDSYNYGYTF.

The gene calls are TRBV9 and TRBJ2-3; 9 bases are shared with TRBD1. J gave up 4 bases and V 3 bases, and 6 bases lay outside the gene matches. Germline CDR1 SGDLS, CDR2 YYNGEE. This CDR3 region has 15 residues. Written as DNA, the CDR3 is TGTGCCAGCAGCGGGCAACAGGGGGCAGCAGATACGCAGTATTTT. It specifies CASSGQQGAADTQYF.

The genes are TRBV11-3 and TRBJ1-1; tentative D call: TRBD1 (5 bases). Germline CDR1 is SGHNT and CDR2 is YENEEA. Between the trimmed V and J ends, which lost 5 bases and 6 bases, there was a span of 16 bases. The CDR3 is 14 residues long. CDR3 sequence reads: CASSPSVRGAEAFF. Written as DNA, the CDR3 is TGTGCCAGCAGCCCCTCCGTGCGGGGGGCTGAAGCTTTCTTT.

The gene calls are TRBV10-3 and TRBJ2-7, with TRBD1 matching over 7 bases. This CDR3 spans 15 amino acids. Germline V lookup: CDR1 ENHRY, CDR2 SYGVKD. Unmatched junction bases numbered 5, after V lost 0 bases and J lost 3 bases. CDR3 in DNA: TGTGCCATCAGTGAGTCGAACAGGGGTAACTACGAGCAGTACTTC. Amino acid sequence: CAISESNRGNYEQYF.

The V and J genes are TRBV6-5 and TRBJ2-3; TRBD2 matches at 11 bases. With 6 bases clipped from V and 4 bases from J, the junction kept 6 bases outside the gene matches. From germline, CDR1 is MNHEY and CDR2 SVGAGI. The CDR3 runs to 15 residues. The CDR3 sequence is CASRISGRVADTQYF. CDR3 DNA sequence: TGTGCCAGCAGGATTAGCGGGAGGGTTGCAGATACGCAGTATTTT.

The chain links TRBV5-1 to TRBJ2-7; 11 bases are a match to TRBD1. CDR3 length: 15 residues. Looked up from germline, CDR1 is SGHRS and CDR2 is YFSETQ. V trimming: 5 bases; J trimming: 4 bases; junction bases outside the gene matches: 8. DNA for the CDR3: TGCGCCAGCAGTACGATGGGACAGGGGGGATACGAGCAGTACTTC. It translates to CASSTMGQGGYEQYF.

The chain combines TRBV7-2 with TRBJ2-7; 10 bases align to TRBD2. Unmatched junction bases numbered 1, after V lost 5 bases and J lost 3 bases. The CDR3 is made up of 13 amino acids. Germline lookup yields CDR1 SGHTA and CDR2 FQGNSA. The CDR3 DNA sequence: TGTGCCAGCAGCCCTAGCGGGGGCTACGAGCAGTACTTC. Its translation: CASSPSGGYEQYF.

The DNA for the CDR3 is TGTGCCAGCAGCTGGGACAGATACCAAGAGACCCAGTACTTC. Amino acid sequence: CASSWDRYQETQYF. The rearrangement uses TRBV5-6 and TRBJ2-5; the match to TRBD1 covers 7 bases. J was trimmed by 0 bases and V by 3 bases; bases with no gene match: 2. The CDR3 is made up of 14 amino acids. Looked up from germline, CDR1 is SGHDT and CDR2 is YYEEEE.

The J gene is TRBJ2-5, the V gene TRBV7-7, with a possible D match to TRBD2 (7 bases). Looked up from germline, CDR1 is SSHAT and CDR2 is FNYEAQ (reference sequence). The CDR3 totals 16 residues. Trimming left V 1 base short and J 4 bases short, with 16 bases between. The CDR3 is CASSLGRGDYRETQYF. The CDR3 coding sequence is TGTGCCAGCAGCTTAGGGAGGGGGGACTATCGAGAGACCCAGTACTTC.

V is TRBV7-9 and J is TRBJ1-6, with 7 bases aligning to TRBD1. This CDR3 comprises 15 residues. In germline, CDR1 is SEHNR, CDR2 FQNEAQ (reference sequence). The V segment lost 3 bases and the J segment 9 bases; nucleotides outside the gene matches: 8. DNA for the CDR3: TGTGCCAGCAGCTTCGGTCCTCAGGGGGGTTCACCCCTCCACTTT. Translated: CASSFGPQGGSPLHF.

The V and J genes are TRBV19 and TRBJ1-5; 7 bases map to TRBD1. CDR3 length equals 14 residues. The V gene's germline CDR1 is LNHDA and CDR2 SQIVND (reference sequence). The V and J ends lost 3 bases and 6 bases, in that order; junction bases with no gene match: 5. The CDR3 loop is CASSMTGKSQPQHF. The CDR3 DNA reads as TGTGCCAGTAGTATGACAGGGAAGAGTCAGCCCCAGCATTTT.

This rearrangement joins TRBV5-1 to TRBJ2-7; the D gene is possibly TRBD1 (5 bases). CDR1 is SGHRS and CDR2 is YFSETQ in the germline V gene. Trimming took 3 bases from V and 0 from J, leaving 10 bases between them. CDR3 size: 14 residues. The CDR3 bases are TGCGCCAGCAGCTCCCAGGGCAGCTCCTACGAGCAGTACTTC. Translation: CASSSQGSSYEQYF.

In nucleotides, the CDR3 is TGTGCCAGCAGCCCCCCATGGTACTCAGGCCCTTACAATGAGCAGTTCTTC. It translates to CASSPPWYSGPYNEQFF. The rearrangement joins TRBV7-8 to TRBJ2-1, with D unresolved. Germline-derived CDR1 and CDR2 are SGHVS and FQNEAQ. V lost 5 bases, J lost 4 bases, and 21 bases lay in between. The CDR3 covers 17 residues.

The V gene is TRBV11-2, the J gene TRBJ2-7; 8 bases match TRBD1. CDR1 SGHAT and CDR2 FQNNGV come from the germline V gene. This CDR3 is 14 amino acids long. V dropped 5 bases and J dropped 2; count of bases not matched to a gene: 5. Here the CDR3 DNA reads TGTGCCAGCAGCACCAACAGGGGGACCTACGAGCAGTACTTC. It is translated as CASSTNRGTYEQYF.

The V and J genes are TRBV10-3 and TRBJ1-6, with TRBD1 matching 8 bases. CDR3 length equals 13 residues. Trimming cost V 10 bases and J 10 bases; bases outside gene matches: 9. Germline V gene lookup returns CDR1 ENHRY and CDR2 SYGVKD. This chain's CDR3 is CASGTGEGSPLHF. The CDR3 DNA reads TGTGCCAGCGGGACAGGCGAGGGATCACCCCTCCACTTT.

The rearrangement uses TRBV14 and TRBJ1-1; D call uncertain. The ends were cut back, 4 bases at V and 2 bases at J, with 20 bases in the middle. There are 17 residues in the CDR3. CDR1 and CDR2 from the germline V gene are SGHDN and FVKESK. The CDR3 here is CASSPLVSDGLNTEAFF. CDR3 coding DNA: TGTGCCAGCAGCCCCCTAGTGAGTGACGGCTTAAACACTGAAGCTTTCTTT.

J is TRBJ2-7 and V is TRBV6-6; 10 bases line up with TRBD1. Looked up from germline, CDR1 is MNHNY and CDR2 is SVGAGI (reference sequence). The length of the CDR3 is 11 residues. The CDR3: CGDRGQYEQYF. Here the CDR3 DNA reads TGTGGAGACAGGGGGCAATACGAGCAGTACTTC.

A few counts support this clone. CDR3 loop: CASSRLVNQPQHF. In nucleotides, the CDR3 is TGCGCCAGCAGCCGTCTAGTCAATCAGCCCCAGCATTTT. V gene TRBV4-1 combines with J gene TRBJ1-5; D remains unclear. Trimming pared 4 bases from V and 3 bases from J, leaving 7 bases between. Per germline, CDR1 MGHRA and CDR2 YSYEKL. This CDR3 contains 13 residues.

This sequence joins TRBV6-5 and TRBJ2-7; D gene unclear. The germline gives CDR1 MNHEY, CDR2 SVGAGI. V was trimmed by 2 bases and J by 5 bases, leaving 10 bases between them. This CDR3 contains 13 residues. The CDR3 bases are TGTGCCAGCAGTTACAGTCAGGTCAACGAGCAGTACTTC. Residues: CASSYSQVNEQYF.

The chain couples TRBV4-2 to TRBJ1-1; D ambiguous. There are 12 residues in the CDR3. The germline CDR1 and CDR2 sequences are LGHNA and YNFKEQ. The ends were cut back, 4 bases at V and 5 bases at J, with 8 bases in the middle. Here the CDR3 reads CASSLTQTEAFF. CDR3 DNA sequence: TGTGCCAGCAGCCTCACACAGACTGAAGCTTTCTTT.